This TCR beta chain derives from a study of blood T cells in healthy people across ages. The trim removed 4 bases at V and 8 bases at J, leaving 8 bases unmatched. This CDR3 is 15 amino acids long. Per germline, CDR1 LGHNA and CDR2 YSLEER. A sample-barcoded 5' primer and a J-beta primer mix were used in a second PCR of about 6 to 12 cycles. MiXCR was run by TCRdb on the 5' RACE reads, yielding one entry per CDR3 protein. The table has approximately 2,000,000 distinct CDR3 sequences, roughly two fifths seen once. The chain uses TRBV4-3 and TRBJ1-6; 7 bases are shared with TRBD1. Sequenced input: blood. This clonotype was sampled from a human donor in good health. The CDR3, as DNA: TGCGCCAGCAGCCCACGGGGACAGACTGATTCACCCCTCCACTTT. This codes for CASSPRGQTDSPLHF.